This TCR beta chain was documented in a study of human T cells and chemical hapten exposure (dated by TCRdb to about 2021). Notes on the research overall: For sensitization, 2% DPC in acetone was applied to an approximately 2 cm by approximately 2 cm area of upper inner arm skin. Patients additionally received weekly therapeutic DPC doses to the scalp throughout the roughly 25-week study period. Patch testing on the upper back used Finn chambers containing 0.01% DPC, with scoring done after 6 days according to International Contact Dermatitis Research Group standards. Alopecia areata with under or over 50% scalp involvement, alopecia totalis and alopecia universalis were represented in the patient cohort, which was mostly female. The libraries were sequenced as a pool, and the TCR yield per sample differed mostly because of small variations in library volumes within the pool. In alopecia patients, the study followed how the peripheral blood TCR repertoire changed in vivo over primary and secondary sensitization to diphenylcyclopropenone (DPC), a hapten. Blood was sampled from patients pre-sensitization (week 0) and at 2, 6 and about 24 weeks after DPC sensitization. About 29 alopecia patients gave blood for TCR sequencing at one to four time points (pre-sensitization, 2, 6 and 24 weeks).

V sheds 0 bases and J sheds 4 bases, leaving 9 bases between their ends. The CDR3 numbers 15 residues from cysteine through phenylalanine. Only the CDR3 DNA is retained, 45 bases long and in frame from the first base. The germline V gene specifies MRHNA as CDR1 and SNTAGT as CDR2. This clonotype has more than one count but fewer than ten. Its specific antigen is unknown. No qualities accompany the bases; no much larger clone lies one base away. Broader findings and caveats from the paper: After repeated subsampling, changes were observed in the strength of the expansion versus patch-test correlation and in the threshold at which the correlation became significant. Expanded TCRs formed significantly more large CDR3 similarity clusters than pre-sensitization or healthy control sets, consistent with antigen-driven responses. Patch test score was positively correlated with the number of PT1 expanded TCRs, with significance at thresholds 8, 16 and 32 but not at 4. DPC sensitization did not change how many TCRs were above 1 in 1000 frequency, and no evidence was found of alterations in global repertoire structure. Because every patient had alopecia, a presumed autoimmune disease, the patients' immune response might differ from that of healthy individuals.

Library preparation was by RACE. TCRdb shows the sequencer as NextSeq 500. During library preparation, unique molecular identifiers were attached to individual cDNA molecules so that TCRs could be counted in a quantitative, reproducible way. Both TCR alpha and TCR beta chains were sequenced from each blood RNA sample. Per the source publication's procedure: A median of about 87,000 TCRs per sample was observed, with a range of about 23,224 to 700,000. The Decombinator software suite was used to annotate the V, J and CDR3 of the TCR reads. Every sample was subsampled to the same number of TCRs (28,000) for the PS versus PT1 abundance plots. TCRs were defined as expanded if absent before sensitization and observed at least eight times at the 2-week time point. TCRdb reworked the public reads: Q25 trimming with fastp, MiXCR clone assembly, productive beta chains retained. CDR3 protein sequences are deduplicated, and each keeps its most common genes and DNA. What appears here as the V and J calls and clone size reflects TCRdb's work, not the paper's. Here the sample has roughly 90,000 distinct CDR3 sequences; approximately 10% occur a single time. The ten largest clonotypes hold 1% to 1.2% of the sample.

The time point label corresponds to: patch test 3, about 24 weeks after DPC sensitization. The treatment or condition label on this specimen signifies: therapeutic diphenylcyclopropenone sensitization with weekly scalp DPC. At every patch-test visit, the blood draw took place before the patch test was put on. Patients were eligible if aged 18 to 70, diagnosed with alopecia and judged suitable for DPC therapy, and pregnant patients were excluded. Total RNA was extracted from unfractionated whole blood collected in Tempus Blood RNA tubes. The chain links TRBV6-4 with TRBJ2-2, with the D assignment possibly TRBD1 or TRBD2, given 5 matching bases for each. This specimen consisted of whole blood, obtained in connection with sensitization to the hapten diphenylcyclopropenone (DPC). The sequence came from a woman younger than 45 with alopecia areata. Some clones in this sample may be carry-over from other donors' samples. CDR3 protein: CASSDSGDPTGELFF. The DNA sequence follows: TGTGCCAGCAGTGACTCGGGGGACCCCACCGGGGAGCTGTTTTTT.